One sample yielded the 12 T cell receptor beta chains listed below, sequenced in a study of blood T cell repertoires in COVID-19. Clones were read by immunoSEQ multiplex PCR, and TCRdb kept only the in-frame ones, dropping some. The sample includes 70,000 or so clones, 85% seen only once; the top ten take 2.5% to 3%. What was sequenced was peripheral blood. The receptors stem from an elderly man with acute or convalescent COVID-19.

This CDR3 reads CASSRARTANTGELFF. CDR3 DNA sequence: TGTGCCAGCAGTCGGGCCAGGACAGCGAACACCGGGGAGCTGTTTTTT. This chain uses TRBV9 with TRBJ2-2; maybe TRBD1 (6 bases). The CDR3 consists of 16 residues. The germline V and J ends were trimmed by 5 bases and 0 bases, with 14 bases remaining between them. Looked up from germline, CDR1 is SGDLS and CDR2 is YYNGEE.

The rearrangement joins TRBV5-6 to TRBJ1-1, with 8 positions matching TRBD1. There are 17 residues in the CDR3. V shed 1 base, J shed 4 bases, and the junction held 12 bases outside the gene matches. CDR1 and CDR2 (germline): SGHDT, YYEEEE. The CDR3 DNA reads TGTGCCAGCAGCTTGTTGCGTACAGGGGGTCGGTTCACTGAAGCTTTCTTT. Its protein product is CASSLLRTGGRFTEAFF. Supplemented by reference TRBV5-6 and TRBJ1-1, the full variable domain reads DAGVTQSPTHLIKTRGQQVTLRCSPKSGHDTVSWYQQALGQGPQFIFQYYEEEERQRGNFPDRFSGHQFPNYSSELNVNALLLGDSALYLCASSLLRTGGRFTEAFFGQGTRLTVV.

The sample holds a few counts of this clone. V is TRBV5-1 and J is TRBJ2-2; 10 positions agree with TRBD1. Germline V gene sequence: CDR1 SGHRS, CDR2 YFSETQ. The CDR3 is 14 residues long. The junction had 3 bases not matched to a gene; V was cut back by 6 bases and J by 4 bases. In DNA form, the CDR3 reads TGCGCCAGCACCGGGACAGGGGCCACCGGGGAGCTGTTTTTT. Its protein is CASTGTGATGELFF.

V usage is TRBV2 and J usage is TRBJ1-2; 10 positions agree with TRBD1. CDR1 and CDR2 (germline): SNHLY, FYNNEI. This CDR3 is built from 16 residues. J lost 4 bases, V lost 6 bases, and 11 bases had no gene match. CDR3 sequence (DNA): TGTGCCAGCAGACGACCGGGACAGGGGATAAGCTATGGCTACACCTTC. Protein sequence: CASRRPGQGISYGYTF.

This chain joins TRBV6-6 and TRBJ2-4, with D perhaps matching TRBD2 (5 bases). The CDR3 is made up of 16 amino acids. CDR1 is MNHNY, CDR2 SVGAGI, per germline (reference sequence). V lost 6 bases and J 3 bases, leaving 18 bases between the germline ends. DNA of the CDR3: TGTGCCAGCAGCAGACGTGGGGAGTGGGGCAAAAACATTCAGTACTTC. This gives the protein CASSRRGEWGKNIQYF.

The J gene is TRBJ1-1, the V gene TRBV23-1; 12 bases fit TRBD1. TRBV23-1 is known as an ORF, though its function is uncertain. V was pared by 0 bases and J by 8 bases, with 4 bases of the junction left unmatched. The CDR3 length is 15 residues. DNA of the CDR3: TGCGCCAGCAGTCAATCGGGACAGGGGGCCTGGGAAGCTTTCTTT. Protein: CASSQSGQGAWEAFF.

This chain uses TRBV4-1 with TRBJ1-4, with 10 bases matching TRBD1. The CDR3 is made up of 16 amino acids. The junction had 6 bases not matched to a gene; V was cut back by 2 bases and J by 6 bases. Germline CDR1 is MGHRA and CDR2 is YSYEKL. The CDR3 reads CASSQSGQGQDEKLFF. In DNA, the CDR3 is TGCGCCAGCAGCCAATCGGGACAGGGGCAGGATGAAAAACTGTTTTTT.

This clone has a handful of counts. The V gene is TRBV7-2, the J gene TRBJ1-2; D perhaps matches TRBD1 (6 bases). V was cut by 2 bases and J by 2 bases, with 6 bases left in between. The CDR3 covers 13 residues. Germline CDR1 and CDR2: SGHTA and FQGNSA. The CDR3: CASSLQGNYGYTF. The CDR3 DNA follows: TGTGCCAGCAGCTTACAGGGGAACTATGGCTACACCTTC.

The chain's CDR3 is CASSQDSGTGWTEQFF. As DNA, the CDR3 is TGTGCCAGCAGCCAAGATTCAGGGACAGGGTGGACTGAGCAGTTCTTC. This chain joins TRBV14 and TRBJ2-1, with 9 bases lining up with TRBD1. The CDR3 covers 16 residues. In germline, CDR1 is SGHDN, CDR2 FVKESK. The V and J ends lost 0 bases and 9 bases, in that order; junction bases with no gene match: 9.

The rearrangement links TRBV20-1 to TRBJ1-5; TRBD1 matches 7 bases. Germline assignment: CDR1 DFQATT and CDR2 SNEGSKA (reference sequence). CDR3 length: 15 amino acids. After removal of 3 bases from V and 4 bases from J, the junction contained 9 bases not matched to a gene. CDR3 region: CSASQPGTENQPQHF. The CDR3 DNA is TGCAGTGCTAGTCAACCCGGGACAGAAAATCAGCCCCAGCATTTT.

This clone is a singleton in its sample. The V gene is TRBV10-2, the J gene TRBJ1-4; 11 nucleotides line up with TRBD1. The CDR3 has 14 residues. Germline CDR1 and CDR2: WSHSY and SAAADI. V lost 6 bases and J lost 5; bases outside the gene matches: 2. DNA of the CDR3: TGCGCCAGCAGGGGGACAGGGGGGAATGAAAAACTGTTTTTT. This gives the protein CASRGTGGNEKLFF.

The rearrangement joins TRBV30 to TRBJ1-4, with TRBD1 matching over 10 bases. The CDR3 loop spans 13 amino acids. CDR1 and CDR2 (germline): GTSNPN, SVGIG (reference sequence). Trimming removed 2 bases from V and 11 bases from J; junction bases left unmatched: 5. The CDR3 DNA follows: TGTGCCTGGAGTCCGGACAGGGGGAGGAAACTGTTTTTT. This codes for CAWSPDRGRKLFF.